This note documents a single T cell receptor beta chain sequence. Its antigen remains unidentified. The data were taken from a study of cytomegalovirus exposure and HLA in healthy donors. Whole-study context: HLA-typed donors were the source of about 90 million unique TCRs held in an early data release. Overall study findings and caveats: Reports state that TCR beta sequences accurately predicted most subjects' HLA-A and HLA-B alleles. Some V segments (TRBV6-2 and TRBV6-3 among them) were excluded as indistinguishable. Reports showed the classifier diagnosing cytomegalovirus status with high specificity and sensitivity.

The CDR3 runs 14 residues. V dropped 7 bases and J dropped 6; count of bases not matched to a gene: 12. Looked up from germline, CDR1 is SQVTM and CDR2 is ANQGSEA. Amplification used 60 Vbeta primers and 13 Jbeta primers. Repertoires were generated with immunoSEQ multiplex PCR, while TCRdb's copy carries only in-frame clones and drops some. Among some 150,000 clones listed, around 82% were seen once. This TCR was recovered from a man in his fifties in good health and CMV-seronegative. This rearrangement joins TRBV29-1 to TRBJ2-1; 7 bases line up with TRBD1. Sequencing was performed on PBMCs. The CDR3 DNA follows: TGCAGCGGGACCCGGGACAGCCGGGGCAATGAGCAGTTCTTC. Translating it yields CSGTRDSRGNEQFF.